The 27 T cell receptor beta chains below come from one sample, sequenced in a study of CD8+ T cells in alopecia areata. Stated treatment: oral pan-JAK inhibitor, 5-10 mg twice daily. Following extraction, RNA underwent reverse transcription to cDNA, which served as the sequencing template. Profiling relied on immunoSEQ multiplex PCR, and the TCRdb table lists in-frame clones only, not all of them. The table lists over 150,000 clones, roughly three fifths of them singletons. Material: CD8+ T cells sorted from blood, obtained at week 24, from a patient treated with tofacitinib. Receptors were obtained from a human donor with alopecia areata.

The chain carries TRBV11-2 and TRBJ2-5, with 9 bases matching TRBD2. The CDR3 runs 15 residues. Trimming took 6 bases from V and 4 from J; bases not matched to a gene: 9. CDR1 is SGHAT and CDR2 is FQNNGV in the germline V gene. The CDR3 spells CASRPTSGGRETQYF. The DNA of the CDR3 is TGTGCCAGCAGACCTACAAGCGGGGGGAGAGAGACCCAGTACTTC.

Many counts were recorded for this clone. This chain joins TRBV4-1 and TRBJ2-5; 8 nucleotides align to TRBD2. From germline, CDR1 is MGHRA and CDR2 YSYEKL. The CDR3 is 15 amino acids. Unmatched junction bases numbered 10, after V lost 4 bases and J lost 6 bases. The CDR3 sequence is CASSLAPTSEKTQYF. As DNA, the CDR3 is TGCGCCAGCAGCCTCGCCCCGACTAGCGAGAAGACCCAGTACTTC.

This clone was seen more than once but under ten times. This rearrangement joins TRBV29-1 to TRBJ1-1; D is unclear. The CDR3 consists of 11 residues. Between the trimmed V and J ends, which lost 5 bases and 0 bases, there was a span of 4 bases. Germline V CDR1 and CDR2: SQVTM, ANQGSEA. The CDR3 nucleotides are TGCAGCGTTCGTCTGAACACTGAAGCTTTCTTT. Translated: CSVRLNTEAFF.

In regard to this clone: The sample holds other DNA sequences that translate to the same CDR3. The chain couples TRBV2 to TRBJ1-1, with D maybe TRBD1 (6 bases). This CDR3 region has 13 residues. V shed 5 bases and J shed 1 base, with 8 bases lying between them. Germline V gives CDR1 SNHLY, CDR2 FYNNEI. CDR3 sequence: CASSRTENTEAFF. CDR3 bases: TGTGCCAGCAGTAGGACAGAGAACACTGAAGCTTTCTTT.

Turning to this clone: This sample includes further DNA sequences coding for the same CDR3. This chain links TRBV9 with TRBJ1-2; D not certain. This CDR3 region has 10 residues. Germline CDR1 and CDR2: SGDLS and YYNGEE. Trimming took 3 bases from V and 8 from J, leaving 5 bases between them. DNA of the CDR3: TGTGCCAGCAGCGGCCCGGGCTACACCTTC. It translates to CASSGPGYTF.

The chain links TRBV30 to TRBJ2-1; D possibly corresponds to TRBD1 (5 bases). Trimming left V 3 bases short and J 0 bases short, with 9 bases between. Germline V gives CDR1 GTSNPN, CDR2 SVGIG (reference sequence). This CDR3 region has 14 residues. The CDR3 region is CAWRQDTSYNEQFF. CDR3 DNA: TGTGCCTGGAGACAGGACACCTCCTACAATGAGCAGTTCTTC.

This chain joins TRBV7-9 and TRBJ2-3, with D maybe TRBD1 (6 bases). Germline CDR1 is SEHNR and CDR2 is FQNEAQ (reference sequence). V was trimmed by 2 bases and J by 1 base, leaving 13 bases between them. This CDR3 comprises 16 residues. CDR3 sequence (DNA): TGTGCCAGCAGCTTAACAGGGCAGCTATGCACAGATACGCAGTATTTT. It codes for CASSLTGQLCTDTQYF. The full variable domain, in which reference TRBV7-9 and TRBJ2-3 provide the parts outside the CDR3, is DTGVSQNPRHKITKRGQNVTFRCDPISEHNRLYWYRQTLGQGPEFLTYFQNEAQLEKSRLLSDRFSAERPKGSFSTLEIQRTEQGDSAMYLCASSLTGQLCTDTQYFGPGTRLTVL.

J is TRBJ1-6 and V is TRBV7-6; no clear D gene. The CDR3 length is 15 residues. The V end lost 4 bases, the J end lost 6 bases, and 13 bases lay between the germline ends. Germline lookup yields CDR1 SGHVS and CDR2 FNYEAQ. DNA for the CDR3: TGTGCCAGCAGCTCCCTTATGGGGAGTAATTCACCCCTCCACTTT. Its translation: CASSSLMGSNSPLHF.

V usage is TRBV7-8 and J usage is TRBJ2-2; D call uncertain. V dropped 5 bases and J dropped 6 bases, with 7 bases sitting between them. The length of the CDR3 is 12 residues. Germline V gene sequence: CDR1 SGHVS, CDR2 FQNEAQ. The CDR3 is CASSNRPGELFF. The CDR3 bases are TGTGCCAGCAGCAACCGTCCCGGGGAGCTGTTTTTT.

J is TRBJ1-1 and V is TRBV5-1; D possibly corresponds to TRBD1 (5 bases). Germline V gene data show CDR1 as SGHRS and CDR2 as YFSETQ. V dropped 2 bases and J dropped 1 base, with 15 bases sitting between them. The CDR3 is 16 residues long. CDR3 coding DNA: TGCGCCAGCAGCTTCTACAGGAACCTTCCGAACACTGAAGCTTTCTTT. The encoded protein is CASSFYRNLPNTEAFF.

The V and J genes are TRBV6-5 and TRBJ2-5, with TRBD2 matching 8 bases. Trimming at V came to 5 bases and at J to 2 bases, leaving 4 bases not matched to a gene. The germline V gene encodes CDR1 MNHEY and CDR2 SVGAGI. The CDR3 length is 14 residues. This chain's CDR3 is CASSPSGGQETQYF. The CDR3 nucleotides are TGTGCCAGCAGTCCGTCGGGAGGGCAAGAGACCCAGTACTTC.

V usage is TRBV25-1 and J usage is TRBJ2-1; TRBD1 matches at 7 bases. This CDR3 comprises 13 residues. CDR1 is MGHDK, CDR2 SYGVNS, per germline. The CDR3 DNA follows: TGTGCTAGTCACAGGGGTGGATTGGATGAGCAGTTCTTC. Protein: CASHRGGLDEQFF.

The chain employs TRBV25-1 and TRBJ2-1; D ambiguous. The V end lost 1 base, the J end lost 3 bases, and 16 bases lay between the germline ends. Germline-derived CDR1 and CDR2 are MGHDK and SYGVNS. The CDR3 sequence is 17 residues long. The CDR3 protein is CASSEWASPNFYNEQFF. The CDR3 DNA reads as TGTGCCAGCAGTGAATGGGCCAGTCCAAACTTCTACAATGAGCAGTTCTTC.

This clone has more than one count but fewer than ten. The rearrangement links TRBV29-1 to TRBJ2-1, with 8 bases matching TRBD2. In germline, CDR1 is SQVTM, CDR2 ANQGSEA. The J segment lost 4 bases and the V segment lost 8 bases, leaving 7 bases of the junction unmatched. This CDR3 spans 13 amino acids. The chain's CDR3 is CSPYGGEYNEQFF. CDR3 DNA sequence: TGCAGCCCGTACGGGGGGGAATACAATGAGCAGTTCTTC.

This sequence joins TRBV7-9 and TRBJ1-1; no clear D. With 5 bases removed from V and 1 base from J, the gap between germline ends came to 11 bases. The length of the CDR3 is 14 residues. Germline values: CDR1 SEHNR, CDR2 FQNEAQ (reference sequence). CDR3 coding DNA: TGTGCCAGCAGCCCCCCCCATGGGAACACTGAAGCTTTCTTT. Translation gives CASSPPHGNTEAFF.

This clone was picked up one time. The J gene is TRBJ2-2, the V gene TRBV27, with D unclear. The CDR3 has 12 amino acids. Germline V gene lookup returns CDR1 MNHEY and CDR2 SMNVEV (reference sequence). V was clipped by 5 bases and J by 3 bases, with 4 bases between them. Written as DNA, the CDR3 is TGTGCCAGCAGTCCGTACACCGGGGAGCTGTTTTTT. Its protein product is CASSPYTGELFF.

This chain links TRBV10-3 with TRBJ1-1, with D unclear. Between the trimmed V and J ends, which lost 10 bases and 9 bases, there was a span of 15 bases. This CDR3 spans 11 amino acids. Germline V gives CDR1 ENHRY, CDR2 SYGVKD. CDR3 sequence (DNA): TGTGCCACCATGGAGACTGGCAAAGCTTTCTTT. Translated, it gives CATMETGKAFF.

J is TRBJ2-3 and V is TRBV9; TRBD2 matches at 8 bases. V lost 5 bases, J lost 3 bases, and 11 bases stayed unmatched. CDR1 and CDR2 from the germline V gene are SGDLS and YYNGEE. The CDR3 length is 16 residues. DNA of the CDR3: TGTGCCAGCAGTTTATCGGTAGCGGGGATTACAGATACGCAGTATTTT. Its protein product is CASSLSVAGITDTQYF.

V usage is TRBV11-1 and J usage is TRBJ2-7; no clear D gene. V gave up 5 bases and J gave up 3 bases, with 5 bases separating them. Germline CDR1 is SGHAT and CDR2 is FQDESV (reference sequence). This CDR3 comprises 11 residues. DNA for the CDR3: TGTGCCAGCAGCCCAAACTACGAGCAGTACTTC. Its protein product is CASSPNYEQYF.

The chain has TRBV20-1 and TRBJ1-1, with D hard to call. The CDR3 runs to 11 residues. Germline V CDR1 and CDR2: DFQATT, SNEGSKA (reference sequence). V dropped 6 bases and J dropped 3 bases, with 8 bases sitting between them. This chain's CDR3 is CSAALHTEAFF. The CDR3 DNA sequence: TGCAGTGCGGCACTTCACACTGAAGCTTTCTTT.

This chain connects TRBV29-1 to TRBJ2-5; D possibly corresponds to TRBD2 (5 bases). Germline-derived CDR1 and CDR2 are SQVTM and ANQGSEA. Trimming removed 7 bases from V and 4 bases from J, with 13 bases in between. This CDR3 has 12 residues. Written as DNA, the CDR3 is TGCAGCGGTGCCGATACTAGAGAGACCCAGTACTTC. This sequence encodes CSGADTRETQYF. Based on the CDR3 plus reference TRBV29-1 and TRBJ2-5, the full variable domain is SAVISQKPSRDICQRGTSLTIQCQVDSQVTMMFWYRQQPGQSLTLIATANQGSEATYESGFVIDKFPISRPNLTFSTLTVSNMSPEDSSIYLCSGADTRETQYFGPGTRLLVL.

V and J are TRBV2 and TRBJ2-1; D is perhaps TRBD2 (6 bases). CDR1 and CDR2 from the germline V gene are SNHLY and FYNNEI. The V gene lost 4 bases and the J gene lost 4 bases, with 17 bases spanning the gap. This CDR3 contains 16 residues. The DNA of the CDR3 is TGTGCCAGCAGTGCCGGGACTCCCGCCCTATACAATGAGCAGTTCTTC. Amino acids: CASSAGTPALYNEQFF.

The CDR3 coding sequence is TGTGCCAGCAGAGCAGGGGGCGCCTACAATGAGCAGTTCTTC. Protein: CASRAGGAYNEQFF. The chain is built from TRBV9 and TRBJ2-1, with 8 bases lining up with TRBD1. Germline V gene data show CDR1 as SGDLS and CDR2 as YYNGEE. The CDR3 consists of 14 residues. The trim removed 5 bases at V and 2 bases at J, leaving 3 bases unmatched.

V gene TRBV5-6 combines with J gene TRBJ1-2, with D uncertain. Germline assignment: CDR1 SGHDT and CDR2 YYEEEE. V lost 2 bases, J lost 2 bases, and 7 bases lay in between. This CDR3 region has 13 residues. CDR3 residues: CASSLGQNYGYTF. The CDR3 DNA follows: TGTGCCAGCAGCTTAGGGCAAAACTATGGCTACACCTTC.

CDR3 DNA: TGTGCCACCCAACCAAGGGGCCAAAATGGCTACACCTTC. As protein: CATQPRGQNGYTF. The chain employs TRBV7-9 and TRBJ1-2; D is perhaps TRBD1 (5 bases). V was cut by 10 bases and J by 6 bases, with 18 bases left in between. The CDR3 has 13 residues. From germline, CDR1 is SEHNR and CDR2 FQNEAQ (reference sequence). Drawing the rest from reference TRBV7-9 and TRBJ1-2, the complete variable domain is DTGVSQNPRHKITKRGQNVTFRCDPISEHNRLYWYRQTLGQGPEFLTYFQNEAQLEKSRLLSDRFSAERPKGSFSTLEIQRTEQGDSAMYLCATQPRGQNGYTFGSGTRLTVV.

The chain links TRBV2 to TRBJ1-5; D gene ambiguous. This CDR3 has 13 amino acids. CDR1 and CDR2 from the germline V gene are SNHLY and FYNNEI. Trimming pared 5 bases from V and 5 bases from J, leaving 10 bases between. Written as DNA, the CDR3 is TGTGCCAGCAGTATCAGGAACTATCAGCCCCAGCATTTT. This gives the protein CASSIRNYQPQHF.

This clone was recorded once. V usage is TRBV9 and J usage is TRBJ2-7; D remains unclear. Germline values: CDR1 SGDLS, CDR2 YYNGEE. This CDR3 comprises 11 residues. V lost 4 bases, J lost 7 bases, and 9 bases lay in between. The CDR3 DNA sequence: TGTGCCAGCAGCTACGGATCGGAGCAGTACTTC. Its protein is CASSYGSEQYF.